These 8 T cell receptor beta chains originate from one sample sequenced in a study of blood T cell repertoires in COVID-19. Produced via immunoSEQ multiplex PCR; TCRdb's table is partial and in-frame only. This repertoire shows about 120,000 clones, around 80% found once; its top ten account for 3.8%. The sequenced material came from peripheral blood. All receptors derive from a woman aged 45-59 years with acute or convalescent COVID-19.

The CDR3 DNA is TGTGCCAGCAGCTCGGGACAGGGGGCAATCGGCGGCTACACCTTC. As protein: CASSSGQGAIGGYTF. The rearrangement links TRBV5-4 to TRBJ1-2; 12 bases map to TRBD1. Per germline, CDR1 SGHNT and CDR2 YYREEE (reference sequence). The CDR3 length is 15 residues. V lost 3 bases to trimming and J lost 8 bases; unmatched junction nucleotides: 8.

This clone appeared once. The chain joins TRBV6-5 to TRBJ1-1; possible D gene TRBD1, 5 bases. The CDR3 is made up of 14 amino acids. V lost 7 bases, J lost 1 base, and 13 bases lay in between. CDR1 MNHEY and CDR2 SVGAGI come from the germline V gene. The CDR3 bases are TGTGCCAGCAAGACGGGACTCGAGAACACTGAAGCTTTCTTT. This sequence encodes CASKTGLENTEAFF.

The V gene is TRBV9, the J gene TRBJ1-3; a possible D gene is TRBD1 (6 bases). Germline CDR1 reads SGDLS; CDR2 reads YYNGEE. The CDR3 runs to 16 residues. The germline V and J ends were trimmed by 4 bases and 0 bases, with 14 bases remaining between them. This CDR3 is CASSPRTATSGNTIYF. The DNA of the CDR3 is TGTGCCAGCAGCCCAAGGACAGCCACCTCTGGAAACACCATATATTTT.

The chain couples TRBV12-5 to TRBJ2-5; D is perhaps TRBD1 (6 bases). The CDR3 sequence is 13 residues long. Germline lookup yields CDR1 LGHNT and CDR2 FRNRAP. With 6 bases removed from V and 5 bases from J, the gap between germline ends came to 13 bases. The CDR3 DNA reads TGTGCTAGTGGACAGGGATCAGGGGAGACCCAGTACTTC. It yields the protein CASGQGSGETQYF.

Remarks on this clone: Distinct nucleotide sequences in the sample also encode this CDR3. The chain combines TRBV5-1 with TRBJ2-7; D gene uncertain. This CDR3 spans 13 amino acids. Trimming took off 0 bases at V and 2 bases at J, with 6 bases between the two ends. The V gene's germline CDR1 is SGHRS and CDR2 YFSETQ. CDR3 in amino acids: CASSLGGTYEQYF. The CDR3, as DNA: TGCGCCAGCAGCTTGGGAGGTACCTACGAGCAGTACTTC.

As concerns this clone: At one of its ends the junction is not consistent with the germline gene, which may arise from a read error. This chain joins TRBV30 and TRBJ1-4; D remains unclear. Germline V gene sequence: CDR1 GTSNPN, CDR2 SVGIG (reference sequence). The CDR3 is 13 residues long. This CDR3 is CAWRTSVNGKLFF. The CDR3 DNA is TGTGCCTGGAGAACGAGCGTTAATGGAAAACTGTTTTTT.

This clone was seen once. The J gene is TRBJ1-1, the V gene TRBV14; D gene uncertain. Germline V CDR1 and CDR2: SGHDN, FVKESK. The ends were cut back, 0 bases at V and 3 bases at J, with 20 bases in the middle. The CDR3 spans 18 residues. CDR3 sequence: CASSQENARGGWHTEAFF. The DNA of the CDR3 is TGTGCCAGCAGCCAAGAAAACGCCCGGGGAGGTTGGCACACTGAAGCTTTCTTT.

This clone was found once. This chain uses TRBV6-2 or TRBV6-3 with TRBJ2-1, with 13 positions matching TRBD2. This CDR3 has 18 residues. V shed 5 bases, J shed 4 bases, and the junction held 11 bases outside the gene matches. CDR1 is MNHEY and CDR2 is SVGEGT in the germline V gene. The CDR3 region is CASSNPLTSGGKYNEQFF. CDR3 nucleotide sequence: TGTGCCAGCAGTAACCCTTTGACTAGCGGGGGGAAATACAATGAGCAGTTCTTC.